By share, the clone carrying this T cell receptor beta chain counts as medium-sized. The CDR3 has 15 amino acids. Germline V gene data show CDR1 as SGHNT and CDR2 as YENEEA. V lost 6 bases and J lost 2, with 11 bases in between. The data stem from a study of T cells in localized non-small cell lung cancer. Clones were sequenced by immunoSEQ multiplex PCR, and TCRdb holds only the in-frame ones, with some missing. The sample yields 2,500 to 3,500 clones, 25% to 30% seen once. Here the sequenced sample was normal lung tissue next to the tumor, taken before any cancer treatment. This clonotype originated in a man aged 35 to 69 with stage I lung adenocarcinoma. The chain has TRBV11-3 and TRBJ2-6; a weak D match, TRBD2 (5 bases). CDR3 nucleotide sequence: TGTGCCAGCAGTCCTAGCCCCACTGGGGCCAACGTCCTGACTTTC. It yields the protein CASSPSPTGANVLTF.